The rows below give T cell receptor beta chains drawn from one sample of a study of T cells in Graves' hyperthyroidism and ophthalmopathy. TCRdb recomputed calls from the multiplex PCR reads with MiXCR, one row per CDR3 protein. The profile shows about 400,000 distinct CDR3 sequences, more than 12% of them singletons. The source material was blood. The receptors derive from a woman under 40 with Graves' ophthalmopathy. The CDR3 runs from the conserved cysteine through the conserved F or W. Fields, in order: D gene, clone size, J gene, V gene, CDR3 DNA, CDR3 protein. A D gene is named only where the DNA matches it firmly. Rows may omit the clone size; those that give it use once, few, many or a size class.

D: -
size: -
J: TRBJ2-3
V: TRBV5-1
DNA: TGCGCCAGTTGGGTAGTTGGCACAGATACGCAGTATTTT
CDR3: CASWVVGTDTQYF

D: -
size: -
J: TRBJ2-1
V: TRBV9
DNA: TGTGCCAGCAGCGTAGGGTCGGGGCCCTACAATGAGCAGTTCTTC
CDR3: CASSVGSGPYNEQFF

D: -
size: many
J: TRBJ2-7
V: TRBV12-3/TRBV12-4
DNA: TGTGCCAGCAGTTACATGAGGGAGCAGTACTTC
CDR3: CASSYMREQYF

D: TRBD2
size: many
J: TRBJ2-7
V: TRBV6-2/TRBV6-3
DNA: TGTGCCAGCAGTTTTGCGCGGGGGGACTACGAGCAGTACTTC
CDR3: CASSFARGDYEQYF

D: -
size: many
J: TRBJ1-4
V: TRBV3-1
DNA: TGTGCCAGCAGCCAAGAGGGAGGAGCGGACAGACGGAAACTGTTTTTT
CDR3: CASSQEGGADRRKLFF

D: -
size: many
J: TRBJ2-5
V: TRBV10-1
DNA: TGCGCCAGCAGTGAGGGAGGACCCCAGGAGACCCAGTACTTC
CDR3: CASSEGGPQETQYF

D: TRBD1
size: many
J: TRBJ2-7
V: TRBV20-1
DNA: TGCAGAAACTATATGCGGGACAGGGGGCTCGAGCAGTACTTC
CDR3: CRNYMRDRGLEQYF

D: TRBD2
size: -
J: TRBJ2-5
V: TRBV6-1
DNA: TGTGCCAGCAGTGCTATACCGGGACTAGAATTTAACCGGAAGACCCAGTACTTC
CDR3: CASSAIPGLEFNRKTQYF

D: -
size: few
J: TRBJ2-5
V: TRBV7-6
DNA: TGTGCCAGCAGCTGGGCACTTGAGACCCAGTACTTC
CDR3: CASSWALETQYF

D: -
size: few
J: TRBJ2-1
V: TRBV7-9
DNA: TGTGCCAGCAGCTTAAGAGTATCCTACAATGAGCAGTTCTTC
CDR3: CASSLRVSYNEQFF

D: -
size: many
J: TRBJ2-3
V: TRBV19
DNA: TGTGCCAGTAATCTAAATGGGGGCAGCACAGATACGCAGTATTTT
CDR3: CASNLNGGSTDTQYF

D: -
size: many
J: TRBJ1-2
V: TRBV7-9
DNA: TGTGCCAGCAGCCAAAGGGACACGGCATATGGCTACACCTTC
CDR3: CASSQRDTAYGYTF

D: -
size: many
J: TRBJ1-2
V: TRBV3-1
DNA: TGTGCCAGCAGCCAAGCCGGACACTATGGCTACACCTTC
CDR3: CASSQAGHYGYTF

D: -
size: few
J: TRBJ2-3
V: TRBV14
DNA: TGTGCCAGCAGCCATTTTCCTGGGGTTTCTAGCACAGATACGCAGTATTTT
CDR3: CASSHFPGVSSTDTQYF

D: -
size: many
J: TRBJ2-7
V: TRBV27
DNA: TGTGCCAGCAGTTTATCGGCCAGGGGGGTCTACGAGCAGTACTTC
CDR3: CASSLSARGVYEQYF

D: TRBD1
size: few
J: TRBJ2-1
V: TRBV25-1
DNA: TGTGCCAGCATTGGGACAGCCCGAGGGTATGAGCAGTTCTTC
CDR3: CASIGTARGYEQFF

D: TRBD1
size: many
J: TRBJ1-5
V: TRBV7-8
DNA: TGTGCCAGCAGCTTAGGGACAGGGGGCGTTCAGCCCCAGCATTTT
CDR3: CASSLGTGGVQPQHF

D: -
size: many
J: TRBJ1-1
V: TRBV18
DNA: TGTGCCAGCTCCGCGGGGACGGTGAACACTGAAGCTTTCTTT
CDR3: CASSAGTVNTEAFF

D: -
size: many
J: TRBJ1-1
V: TRBV7-8
DNA: TGTGCCAGCAGCACGTTTCAGGGAGAAGCTTTCTTT
CDR3: CASSTFQGEAFF

D: -
size: -
J: TRBJ1-2
V: TRBV19
DNA: TGTGCCAGTAGTAGGCTCGGCAGCACAGAGTCCTATGGCTACACCTTC
CDR3: CASSRLGSTESYGYTF

D: -
size: many
J: TRBJ2-1
V: TRBV7-9
DNA: TGTGCCAGCAGCCCTATCGGCCGGATATCCTACAATGAGCAGTTCTTC
CDR3: CASSPIGRISYNEQFF

D: TRBD2
size: -
J: TRBJ2-1
V: TRBV3-1
DNA: TGTGCCAGCAGCCAGGCGGGACTAGCGGGGGGCCATGAGCAGTTCTTC
CDR3: CASSQAGLAGGHEQFF

D: -
size: -
J: TRBJ1-5
V: TRBV4-1
DNA: TGCGCCAGCAGCCAAGAACGACCAGGGGAGATGGACAATCAGCCCCAGCATTTT
CDR3: CASSQERPGEMDNQPQHF

D: TRBD2
size: few
J: TRBJ2-7
V: TRBV6-6
DNA: TGTGCCAGCAGTTACTCGTGGGGTAGACTAGCGGGAAACGAGCAGTACTTC
CDR3: CASSYSWGRLAGNEQYF